The 3 T cell receptor beta chains below all came from one sample that was sequenced in a study of blood T cell repertoires in COVID-19 (dated by TCRdb to about 2020). The receptor library was made with the immunoSEQ multiplex PCR assay. As stored in TCRdb, this immuneACCESS dataset retains in-frame rearrangements with V and J assigned. A fraction of the clones does not appear; measured against another copy, unresolved V genes explain less than half of the discrepancy, and the remainder lacks a known reason. The sample table shows about 170,000 clones, and around four fifths are seen once. Of the sample, around 3.6% falls within the top ten clones. Sequenced input: PBMCs or T cells enriched from blood (not recorded which). The receptors were gathered from a woman in her forties or fifties in a cohort exposed to, infected with or recovered from COVID-19 (not recorded which).

This clone came up once. This chain joins TRBV6-2 or TRBV6-3 and TRBJ1-5; D gene ambiguous. This CDR3 spans 12 amino acids. CDR1 MNHEY and CDR2 SVGEGT come from the germline V gene. Trimming stripped 6 bases from V and 4 bases from J, with 7 bases between. The CDR3: CASSLLNQPQHF. The CDR3 coding sequence is TGTGCCAGCAGCCTACTGAATCAGCCCCAGCATTTT.

V usage is TRBV5-1 and J usage is TRBJ2-1; 8 nucleotides agree with TRBD2. Germline V gives CDR1 SGHRS, CDR2 YFSETQ. V was pared by 0 bases and J by 5 bases, with 7 bases of the junction left unmatched. The CDR3 runs to 16 residues. The CDR3 bases are TGCGCCAGCAGCTTGGCGGGGGGGACCGGGAACAATGAGCAGTTCTTC. Translating gives CASSLAGGTGNNEQFF.

The rearrangement joins TRBV11-2 to TRBJ2-1, with a tentative D call TRBD2 (5 bases). CDR1 is SGHAT and CDR2 is FQNNGV in the germline V gene. This CDR3 has 15 amino acids. The V end lost 3 bases, the J end lost 8 bases, and 17 bases lay between the germline ends. The CDR3, as DNA: TGTGCCAGCAGCTTTCTCGGGGAGTCCGGGGATGAGCAGTTCTTC. Its protein product is CASSFLGESGDEQFF.